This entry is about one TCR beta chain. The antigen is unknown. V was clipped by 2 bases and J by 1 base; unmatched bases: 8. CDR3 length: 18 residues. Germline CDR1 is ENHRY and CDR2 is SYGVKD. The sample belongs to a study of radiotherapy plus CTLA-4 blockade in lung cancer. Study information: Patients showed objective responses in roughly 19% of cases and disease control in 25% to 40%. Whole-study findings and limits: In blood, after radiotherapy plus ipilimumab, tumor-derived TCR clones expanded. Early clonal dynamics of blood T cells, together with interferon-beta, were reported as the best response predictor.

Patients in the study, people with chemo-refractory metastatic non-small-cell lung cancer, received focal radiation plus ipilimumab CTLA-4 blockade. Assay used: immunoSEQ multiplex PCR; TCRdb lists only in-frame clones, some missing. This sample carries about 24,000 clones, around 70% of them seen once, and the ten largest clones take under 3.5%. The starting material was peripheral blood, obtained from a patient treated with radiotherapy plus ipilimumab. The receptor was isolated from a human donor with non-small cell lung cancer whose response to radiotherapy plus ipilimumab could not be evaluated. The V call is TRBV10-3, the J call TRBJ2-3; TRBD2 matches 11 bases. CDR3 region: CAISEGRLAGRGTDTQYF. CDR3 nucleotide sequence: TGTGCCATCAGTGAGGGGAGACTAGCGGGAAGGGGCACAGATACGCAGTATTTT.